One TCR beta chain is described in this entry. Assay: immunoSEQ multiplex PCR; the TCRdb copy retains only in-frame clones and omits some. The sample includes more than 100,000 clones, around 91% of them seen just once. Unmatched junction bases numbered 5, after V lost 4 bases and J lost 2 bases. Germline V gene lookup returns CDR1 SGHRS and CDR2 YFSETQ. The CDR3 totals 16 residues. The data were obtained in a study of T cell responses to AZD1222 COVID-19 vaccine. The genes are TRBV5-1 and TRBJ2-3, with TRBD2 identical over 12 bases. The sequencing used peripheral blood, collected on day 0 of AZD1222 vaccination. This TCR was sampled from an adult in good health. The CDR3 bases are TGCGCCAGCAGCGTCGGACTAGCGGGGTTCACAGATACGCAGTATTTT. Amino acids: CASSVGLAGFTDTQYF.